A selection of T cell receptor beta chains follows, all from one sample in a study of cytomegalovirus exposure and HLA in healthy donors. The table came from immunoSEQ multiplex PCR; TCRdb's copy has only in-frame clones and leaves some out. This table has 100,000 to 150,000 clones, 80% appearing once. The sequenced material came from PBMCs. The receptors were sampled from a man aged 25-45 years in good health and CMV-seropositive. Each CDR3 is given with its conserved first and last residue. The order of the fields is J gene, D gene, clone size, V gene, CDR3 protein, CDR3 DNA. A D gene is named only where the DNA matches it firmly. Clone size is not always given. Where it is, it says once, few, many or a class for expanded clones.

j_call: TRBJ1-6
d_call: -
clone_size: -
v_call: TRBV11-2
cdr3_aa: CASSPDSTYNSPLHF
cdr3_nt: TGTGCCAGCAGCCCAGACAGTACCTATAATTCACCCCTCCACTTT

j_call: TRBJ2-7
d_call: TRBD1
clone_size: -
v_call: TRBV10-3
cdr3_aa: CAISATGPTGGLSEQYF
cdr3_nt: TGTGCCATCAGCGCGACTGGACCGACAGGGGGATTATCCGAGCAGTACTTC

j_call: TRBJ1-5
d_call: -
clone_size: -
v_call: TRBV18
cdr3_aa: CASSPGGSSPQHF
cdr3_nt: TGTGCCAGCTCACCAGGAGGTAGTTCGCCCCAGCATTTT

j_call: TRBJ1-5
d_call: -
clone_size: once
v_call: TRBV6-1
cdr3_aa: CASRKTGVSNQPQHF
cdr3_nt: TGTGCCAGCCGGAAGACAGGAGTTAGCAATCAGCCCCAGCATTTT

j_call: TRBJ2-2
d_call: TRBD1
clone_size: -
v_call: TRBV5-1
cdr3_aa: CASSLAGQGGGELFF
cdr3_nt: TGCGCCAGCAGCTTGGCGGGACAGGGTGGCGGGGAGCTGTTTTTT

j_call: TRBJ2-1
d_call: TRBD2
clone_size: -
v_call: TRBV6-4
cdr3_aa: CASSAPGLAGGLGEQFF
cdr3_nt: TGTGCCAGCAGTGCCCCGGGACTAGCGGGGGGGCTAGGCGAGCAGTTCTTC

j_call: TRBJ1-1
d_call: -
clone_size: -
v_call: TRBV6-6
cdr3_aa: CASSYSDSTEAFF
cdr3_nt: TGTGCCAGCAGTTACTCGGACAGCACTGAAGCTTTCTTT

j_call: TRBJ2-7
d_call: TRBD1
clone_size: -
v_call: TRBV25-1
cdr3_aa: CASSDLIHTGTGYEQYF
cdr3_nt: TGTGCCAGCAGTGACCTCATCCATACCGGGACAGGCTACGAGCAGTACTTC

j_call: TRBJ2-7
d_call: TRBD1
clone_size: -
v_call: TRBV5-6
cdr3_aa: CASSLGGQAAWGEQYF
cdr3_nt: TGTGCCAGCAGCTTGGGCGGACAGGCCGCATGGGGCGAGCAGTACTTC

j_call: TRBJ1-1
d_call: -
clone_size: few
v_call: TRBV11-2
cdr3_aa: CASSLGAGGAFF
cdr3_nt: TGTGCCAGCAGCTTAGGTGCCGGGGGAGCTTTCTTT

j_call: TRBJ1-1
d_call: TRBD1
clone_size: -
v_call: TRBV2
cdr3_aa: CASSREGAYPEAFF
cdr3_nt: TGTGCCAGCAGCCGGGAGGGGGCTTATCCTGAAGCTTTCTTT

j_call: TRBJ2-5
d_call: TRBD2
clone_size: -
v_call: TRBV5-1
cdr3_aa: CASSLVRLAGGRIETQYF
cdr3_nt: TGCGCCAGCAGCTTGGTGAGACTAGCGGGGGGGCGCATTGAGACCCAGTACTTC

j_call: TRBJ2-5
d_call: -
clone_size: -
v_call: TRBV9
cdr3_aa: CASSTSAGLQETQYF
cdr3_nt: TGTGCCAGCAGCACCAGCGCGGGACTCCAAGAGACCCAGTACTTC

j_call: TRBJ1-2
d_call: -
clone_size: -
v_call: TRBV7-9
cdr3_aa: CASSSFPRGTDYGYTF
cdr3_nt: TGTGCCAGCAGCTCCTTCCCTAGGGGAACTGACTATGGCTACACCTTC

j_call: TRBJ1-4
d_call: -
clone_size: once
v_call: TRBV4-2
cdr3_aa: CASSPQRSNNEKLFF
cdr3_nt: TGTGCCAGCAGCCCCCAGCGGTCGAATAATGAAAAACTGTTTTTT

j_call: TRBJ2-2
d_call: -
clone_size: -
v_call: TRBV14
cdr3_aa: CASSQGAVNTGELFF
cdr3_nt: TGTGCCAGCAGCCAAGGGGCCGTGAACACCGGGGAGCTGTTTTTT

j_call: TRBJ2-2
d_call: -
clone_size: -
v_call: TRBV7-8
cdr3_aa: CASSLFTRQVNTGELFF
cdr3_nt: TGTGCCAGCAGCTTATTTACGAGACAGGTGAACACCGGGGAGCTGTTTTTT

j_call: TRBJ1-3
d_call: -
clone_size: -
v_call: TRBV7-9
cdr3_aa: CASSFSNTIYF
cdr3_nt: TGTGCCAGCAGCTTTAGCAACACCATATATTTT

j_call: TRBJ2-3
d_call: TRBD2
clone_size: few
v_call: TRBV30
cdr3_aa: CAWSPSLGSGFGDTQYF
cdr3_nt: TGTGCCTGGAGCCCCTCGCTTGGTAGCGGGTTTGGGGATACGCAGTATTTT

j_call: TRBJ2-3
d_call: -
clone_size: few
v_call: TRBV5-1
cdr3_aa: CASSWGDHTQYF
cdr3_nt: TGCGCCAGCAGCTGGGGGGACCATACGCAGTATTTT

j_call: TRBJ2-3
d_call: TRBD1
clone_size: -
v_call: TRBV7-3
cdr3_aa: CASSLRQGRQDTQYF
cdr3_nt: TGTGCCAGCAGCTTAAGACAGGGTCGGCAGGATACGCAGTATTTT

j_call: TRBJ2-7
d_call: TRBD1
clone_size: -
v_call: TRBV6-5
cdr3_aa: CASSYSDRGSYEQYF
cdr3_nt: TGTGCCAGCAGTTACTCCGACAGGGGCTCCTACGAGCAGTACTTC

j_call: TRBJ1-3
d_call: -
clone_size: -
v_call: TRBV6-6
cdr3_aa: CASSQEISGNTIYF
cdr3_nt: TGTGCCAGTTCTCAGGAAATCTCTGGAAACACCATATATTTT

j_call: TRBJ2-7
d_call: -
clone_size: -
v_call: TRBV13
cdr3_aa: CASSLGQTYEQYF
cdr3_nt: TGTGCCAGCAGCCTCGGACAGACCTACGAGCAGTACTTC

j_call: TRBJ1-1
d_call: TRBD1
clone_size: -
v_call: TRBV4-2
cdr3_aa: CASSQGDRGEAFF
cdr3_nt: TGTGCCAGCAGCCAAGGGGACAGGGGTGAAGCTTTCTTT

j_call: TRBJ2-2
d_call: -
clone_size: few
v_call: TRBV6-1
cdr3_aa: CASRRIGGAGELFF
cdr3_nt: TGTGCCAGCAGACGGATTGGAGGGGCCGGGGAGCTGTTTTTT

j_call: TRBJ1-2
d_call: -
clone_size: -
v_call: TRBV5-6
cdr3_aa: CASTLGRVDYGYTF
cdr3_nt: TGTGCCAGCACTTTGGGGAGGGTGGACTATGGCTACACCTTC

j_call: TRBJ2-2
d_call: -
clone_size: -
v_call: TRBV10-1
cdr3_aa: CASSDEDSNTGELFF
cdr3_nt: TGCGCCAGCAGTGATGAGGACAGCAACACCGGGGAGCTGTTTTTT

j_call: TRBJ1-4
d_call: TRBD1
clone_size: -
v_call: TRBV9
cdr3_aa: CASSAAGWDRGFGREKLFF
cdr3_nt: TGTGCCAGCAGCGCGGCCGGATGGGACAGGGGTTTCGGTCGGGAAAAACTGTTTTTT

j_call: TRBJ1-1
d_call: -
clone_size: -
v_call: TRBV29-1
cdr3_aa: CSVRQTLDTEAFF
cdr3_nt: TGCAGCGTTCGACAGACACTCGACACTGAAGCTTTCTTT

j_call: TRBJ1-2
d_call: -
clone_size: -
v_call: TRBV4-1
cdr3_aa: CASSQDLGGYGYTF
cdr3_nt: TGCGCCAGCAGCCAAGATCTCGGGGGATATGGCTACACCTTC

j_call: TRBJ2-5
d_call: TRBD2
clone_size: -
v_call: TRBV7-6
cdr3_aa: CASGIAGVETQYF
cdr3_nt: TGTGCCAGCGGTATAGCGGGGGTGGAGACCCAGTACTTC

j_call: TRBJ2-2
d_call: -
clone_size: once
v_call: TRBV15
cdr3_aa: CATSRDHPRVTGELFF
cdr3_nt: TGTGCCACCAGCAGAGATCATCCGCGGGTCACCGGGGAGCTGTTTTTT

j_call: TRBJ1-1
d_call: TRBD1
clone_size: -
v_call: TRBV6-1
cdr3_aa: CASSALRDSKNTEAFF
cdr3_nt: TGTGCCAGCAGTGCGTTACGGGACAGTAAGAACACTGAAGCTTTCTTT

j_call: TRBJ1-3
d_call: -
clone_size: -
v_call: TRBV12-5
cdr3_aa: CASGPDLGPGNTIYF
cdr3_nt: TGTGCTAGTGGTCCCGACCTGGGGCCTGGAAACACCATATATTTT

j_call: TRBJ1-1
d_call: TRBD1
clone_size: -
v_call: TRBV5-4
cdr3_aa: CASSLPGQGNTEAFF
cdr3_nt: TGTGCCAGCAGCCTACCGGGACAGGGGAACACTGAAGCTTTCTTT

j_call: TRBJ2-7
d_call: TRBD1
clone_size: -
v_call: TRBV5-6
cdr3_aa: CASSLGTGICLRF
cdr3_nt: TGTGCCAGCAGCTTAGGGACAGGCATTTGTCTTCGCTTC

j_call: TRBJ2-1
d_call: -
clone_size: -
v_call: TRBV18
cdr3_aa: CASSPRSTPGFEQFF
cdr3_nt: TGTGCCAGCTCACCAAGGAGCACCCCTGGTTTTGAGCAGTTCTTC

j_call: TRBJ1-2
d_call: TRBD1
clone_size: -
v_call: TRBV4-1
cdr3_aa: CASSQRQGHGYTF
cdr3_nt: TGCGCCAGCAGCCAAAGACAGGGGCATGGCTACACCTTC

j_call: TRBJ2-3
d_call: TRBD2
clone_size: -
v_call: TRBV7-6
cdr3_aa: CASSLASGDTDTQYF
cdr3_nt: TGTGCCAGCAGCTTGGCCAGCGGGGACACAGATACGCAGTATTTT

j_call: TRBJ1-2
d_call: TRBD1
clone_size: -
v_call: TRBV27
cdr3_aa: CASAPQGGTSYGYTF
cdr3_nt: TGTGCCAGCGCTCCCCAGGGGGGAACAAGCTATGGCTACACCTTC

j_call: TRBJ2-5
d_call: -
clone_size: -
v_call: TRBV7-3
cdr3_aa: CASSRRTAETQYF
cdr3_nt: TGTGCCAGCAGCCGGAGGACCGCGGAGACCCAGTACTTC

j_call: TRBJ1-1
d_call: -
clone_size: -
v_call: TRBV7-3
cdr3_aa: CASSYYGGTEAFF
cdr3_nt: TGTGCCAGCAGCTACTACGGGGGAACTGAAGCTTTCTTT

j_call: TRBJ2-7
d_call: -
clone_size: -
v_call: TRBV14
cdr3_aa: CASSQDLRSEQYF
cdr3_nt: TGTGCCAGCAGCCAAGACCTGCGTTCCGAGCAGTACTTC

j_call: TRBJ2-7
d_call: -
clone_size: once
v_call: TRBV21-1
cdr3_aa: CASSKGLEGIAYEQYF
cdr3_nt: TGTGCCAGCAGCAAAGGGCTGGAGGGAATAGCCTACGAGCAGTACTTC

j_call: TRBJ1-4
d_call: TRBD1
clone_size: -
v_call: TRBV7-6
cdr3_aa: CASSPGQTNEKLFF
cdr3_nt: TGTGCCAGCAGCCCGGGACAGACAAATGAAAAACTGTTTTTT

j_call: TRBJ2-5
d_call: TRBD2
clone_size: -
v_call: TRBV5-6
cdr3_aa: CASSFGVSGKTQYF
cdr3_nt: TGTGCCAGCAGCTTCGGAGTGAGCGGGAAGACCCAGTACTTC

j_call: TRBJ2-1
d_call: TRBD2
clone_size: few
v_call: TRBV18
cdr3_aa: CASSPPGLAGGQEQFF
cdr3_nt: TGTGCCAGCTCACCACCGGGACTAGCGGGGGGGCAGGAGCAGTTCTTC

j_call: TRBJ1-4
d_call: -
clone_size: -
v_call: TRBV10-2
cdr3_aa: CASSLQGLGTTNEKLFF
cdr3_nt: TGCGCCAGCAGCTTACAGGGACTAGGCACAACTAATGAAAAACTGTTTTTT

j_call: TRBJ1-4
d_call: -
clone_size: -
v_call: TRBV4-1
cdr3_aa: CASSQVGVVKAYHEKLFF
cdr3_nt: TGCGCCAGCAGCCAAGTGGGAGTTGTTAAGGCGTACCATGAAAAACTGTTTTTT

j_call: TRBJ2-7
d_call: TRBD2
clone_size: -
v_call: TRBV10-1
cdr3_aa: CASSLAGDYEQYF
cdr3_nt: TGCGCCAGCAGCTTAGCGGGGGATTACGAGCAGTACTTC

j_call: TRBJ2-7
d_call: TRBD1
clone_size: -
v_call: TRBV7-2
cdr3_aa: CASSGTGQNLGKQYF
cdr3_nt: TGTGCCAGCAGCGGAACGGGACAGAACTTAGGGAAACAGTACTTC

j_call: TRBJ1-2
d_call: TRBD1
clone_size: -
v_call: TRBV18
cdr3_aa: CASSPWGTGQPLGYTF
cdr3_nt: TGTGCCAGCTCACCGTGGGGCACGGGACAGCCCCTTGGCTACACCTTC